Each of the 21 T cell receptor beta chains below was sequenced from the same sample in a study of OX40 agonist ivuxolimab in advanced cancers. TCRdb's copy holds only in-frame clones and misses some; the assay was immunoSEQ multiplex PCR. The sample has approximately 10,000 clones; 80% to 85% are singletons. The source was CD4+ or CD8+ T cells sorted from blood, collected in a trial of the OX40 agonist ivuxolimab. All receptors come from an adult with an advanced solid tumor such as melanoma, head and neck, liver or kidney cancer.

This chain uses TRBV30 with TRBJ1-4; D is unclear. V was pared by 1 base and J by 4 bases, with 10 bases between. Germline V gene sequence: CDR1 GTSNPN, CDR2 SVGIG (reference sequence). This CDR3 spans 14 amino acids. For the CDR3, the DNA is TGTGCCTGGAGTGGTGGACTCCTTAATGAAAAACTGTTTTTT. Residues: CAWSGGLLNEKLFF.

This chain uses TRBV5-6 with TRBJ1-1, with D unclear. CDR1 is SGHDT and CDR2 is YYEEEE in the germline V gene. The CDR3 sequence is 18 residues long. V lost 5 bases and J lost 0, with 23 bases in between. The chain's CDR3 is CASSLLGREVGMNTEAFF. The CDR3 DNA sequence: TGTGCCAGCAGTCTCCTCGGGAGGGAGGTAGGGATGAACACTGAAGCTTTCTTT.

CDR3 sequence reads: CASSFSGTEAFF. The CDR3 nucleotides read TGTGCCAGCAGCTTTTCAGGGACTGAAGCTTTCTTT. J is TRBJ1-1 and V is TRBV7-9; tentatively, D is TRBD1 (5 bases). Per the germline V gene, CDR1 is SEHNR and CDR2 is FQNEAQ (reference sequence). V lost 3 bases, J lost 5 bases, and 7 bases lay in between. The CDR3 sequence is 12 residues long. Using reference TRBV7-9 and TRBJ1-1 for the parts outside the CDR3, the full variable domain is DTGVSQNPRHKITKRGQNVTFRCDPISEHNRLYWYRQTLGQGPEFLTYFQNEAQLEKSRLLSDRFSAERPKGSFSTLEIQRTEQGDSAMYLCASSFSGTEAFFGQGTRLTVV.

In this sample, this clone turned up once. The chain recombines TRBV19 with TRBJ1-1; TRBD1 might be the D (5 bases). The CDR3 is 15 amino acids. Germline-derived CDR1 and CDR2 are LNHDA and SQIVND (reference sequence). Trimming left V 5 bases short and J 0 bases short, with 13 bases between. CDR3 nucleotide sequence: TGTGCCAGTAGTTGGGGGAATTGGGTGAACACTGAAGCTTTCTTT. It specifies CASSWGNWVNTEAFF.

The chain is built from TRBV4-1 and TRBJ2-7; D not resolved. CDR1 and CDR2 (germline): MGHRA, YSYEKL. The CDR3 covers 13 residues. V lost 4 bases, J lost 3 bases, and 10 bases lay in between. The CDR3 loop is CASSPWDGYEQYF. Here the CDR3 DNA reads TGCGCCAGCAGCCCCTGGGATGGCTACGAGCAGTACTTC.

The chain links TRBV25-1 to TRBJ1-5; the D gene is possibly TRBD1 (5 bases). CDR1 MGHDK and CDR2 SYGVNS come from the germline V gene. There are 14 residues in the CDR3. V was shortened by 3 bases and J by 4 bases, with 10 bases between the two germline ends. Written as DNA, the CDR3 is TGTGCCAGCAGTGACTGGCGGGGGAATCAGCCCCAGCATTTT. Its translation: CASSDWRGNQPQHF.

The chain joins TRBV6-5 to TRBJ1-1; TRBD1 is a possible D gene (5 bases). The CDR3 loop spans 15 amino acids. Germline V gives CDR1 MNHEY, CDR2 SVGAGI. The V end was cut by 2 bases, the J end by 3 bases, with 13 bases between. CDR3 bases: TGTGCCAGCAGTTACGGTGGGGGGTTTTACACTGAAGCTTTCTTT. It translates to CASSYGGGFYTEAFF.

The rearrangement uses TRBV5-4 and TRBJ2-7; 14 nucleotides line up with TRBD2. The V and J ends lost 4 bases and 7 bases, in that order; junction bases with no gene match: 10. Germline-derived CDR1 and CDR2 are SGHNT and YYREEE (reference sequence). The CDR3 totals 16 residues. This CDR3 reads CASSPRGLAGGREQYF. In DNA form, the CDR3 reads TGTGCCAGCAGCCCTAGAGGACTAGCGGGGGGACGGGAGCAGTACTTC.

The chain carries TRBV6-1 and TRBJ1-6, with D uncertain. V was shortened by 2 bases and J by 11 bases, with 10 bases between the two germline ends. The length of the CDR3 is 13 residues. The V gene's germline CDR1 is MNHNS and CDR2 SASEGT. The CDR3 reads CASSESPAPPLHF. Here the CDR3 DNA reads TGTGCCAGCAGTGAAAGTCCCGCCCCACCCCTCCACTTT.

The gene calls are TRBV19 and TRBJ1-1; 8 bases are shared with TRBD1. CDR1 is LNHDA, CDR2 SQIVND, per germline (reference sequence). The length of the CDR3 is 14 residues. The V segment lost 6 bases and the J segment 4 bases; nucleotides outside the gene matches: 7. CDR3 region: CASSWTGPGTEAFF. CDR3 nucleotides: TGTGCCAGTAGCTGGACAGGGCCCGGCACTGAAGCTTTCTTT.

Regarding this clone: Germline is not matched at one junction end, which may reflect a read error. The chain uses TRBV6-1 and TRBJ1-6; no reliable D call. CDR1 and CDR2 (germline): MNHNS, SASEGT. The CDR3 spans 16 residues. CDR3 amino acids: CASREAGRSYNSPLHF. The CDR3 region has the DNA TGTGCCAGCAGAGAAGCCGGTCGCTCCTATAATTCACCCCTCCACTTT.

V gene TRBV2 combines with J gene TRBJ2-5, with no clear D. The V gene lost 8 bases and the J gene lost 1 base, with 11 bases spanning the gap. Germline CDR1 SNHLY, CDR2 FYNNEI. The CDR3 length is 13 residues. CDR3 region: CASLSTPQETQYF. The CDR3 coding sequence is TGTGCCAGCCTGTCAACACCCCAAGAGACCCAGTACTTC.

This chain uses TRBV6-1 with TRBJ2-4; 9 bases match TRBD2. Trimming cost V 1 base and J 0 bases; bases outside gene matches: 7. Germline assignment: CDR1 MNHNS and CDR2 SASEGT. The CDR3 is 18 amino acids. As DNA, the CDR3 is TGTGCCAGCAGTGAAGAGCGGGGGGCAACTTTAGCCAAAAACATTCAGTACTTC. It translates to CASSEERGATLAKNIQYF.

This clone was counted a single time. The chain employs TRBV6-6 and TRBJ2-7, with D tentatively TRBD2 (7 bases). Germline V gene data show CDR1 as MNHNY and CDR2 as SVGAGI (reference sequence). The germline V and J ends were trimmed by 6 bases and 5 bases, with 17 bases remaining between them. The CDR3 extends over 14 amino acids. CDR3 DNA sequence: TGTGCCAGCAGGGAAGGGGGGGTAGTGGACGAGCAGTACTTC. Its translation: CASREGGVVDEQYF.

The rearrangement uses TRBV5-1 and TRBJ2-1, with D hard to call. The CDR3 covers 13 residues. CDR1 is SGHRS, CDR2 YFSETQ, per germline. V lost 8 bases and J 2 bases, leaving 11 bases between the germline ends. CDR3 DNA: TGCGCCAGTTACACCGACCCCTACAATGAGCAGTTCTTC. Translated, it gives CASYTDPYNEQFF. Full variable domain (rest looked up from reference TRBV5-1 and TRBJ2-1): KAGVTQTPRYLIKTRGQQVTLSCSPISGHRSVSWYQQTPGQGLQFLFEYFSETQRNKGNFPGRFSGRQFSNSRSEMNVSTLELGDSALYLCASYTDPYNEQFFGPGTRLTVL.

This clone was detected only a few times. The rearrangement joins TRBV7-9 to TRBJ1-5; D is undetermined. CDR1 SEHNR and CDR2 FQNEAQ come from the germline V gene (reference sequence). V gave up 5 bases and J gave up 9 bases, with 11 bases separating them. This CDR3 contains 12 residues. CDR3 residues: CASSEEGRPQHF. CDR3 DNA: TGTGCCAGCAGCGAAGAGGGTCGGCCCCAGCATTTT.

The chain carries TRBV30 and TRBJ2-7; D may match TRBD1 or TRBD2 (7 bases each). Per germline, CDR1 GTSNPN and CDR2 SVGIG (reference sequence). V was pared by 4 bases and J by 5 bases, with 18 bases between. The length of the CDR3 is 14 residues. The CDR3, as DNA: TGTGCCTGGAATCAGGGAGGGGGCAGGAACGAGCAGTACTTC. This translates into CAWNQGGGRNEQYF.

This chain links TRBV15 with TRBJ2-3, with D perhaps given as TRBD1 or TRBD2 (5 bases each). The V end lost 4 bases, the J end lost 2 bases, and 10 bases lay between the germline ends. This CDR3 comprises 14 residues. Germline CDR1 and CDR2: LNHNV and YYDKDF (reference sequence). The CDR3 loop reads CATSKGTLTDTQYF. In DNA, the CDR3 is TGTGCCACCAGCAAAGGGACCCTCACAGATACGCAGTATTTT.

The CDR3 region is CASSARQGVNYGYTF. In DNA form, the CDR3 reads TGCGCCAGCAGCGCCCGACAGGGAGTGAACTATGGCTACACCTTC. V and J are TRBV5-1 and TRBJ1-2, with TRBD1 matching over 7 bases. V was pared by 4 bases and J by 2 bases, with 8 bases of the junction left unmatched. The CDR3 is 15 residues long. Germline values: CDR1 SGHRS, CDR2 YFSETQ.

This clone was counted once. V usage is TRBV2 and J usage is TRBJ2-7; 8 nucleotides agree with TRBD1. CDR1 and CDR2 (germline): SNHLY, FYNNEI. V lost 8 bases and J lost 2; bases outside the gene matches: 8. The CDR3 spans 14 residues. The CDR3 is CASVSSDRAYEQYF. The DNA of the CDR3 is TGTGCCAGCGTTTCTTCGGACAGGGCCTACGAGCAGTACTTC.

The chain uses TRBV6-5 and TRBJ1-1, with D perhaps matching TRBD1 (5 bases). This CDR3 is built from 13 residues. V lost 6 bases, J lost 5 bases, and 13 bases lay in between. CDR1 and CDR2 (germline): MNHEY, SVGAGI. CDR3 DNA: TGTGCCAGCAGCCCATGGGGCGGAACTGAAGCTTTCTTT. This translates into CASSPWGGTEAFF.